Listed here are 18 T cell receptor beta chains from one sample, sequenced in a study of cytomegalovirus exposure and HLA in healthy donors (dated by TCRdb to about 2017). The library was prepared using the immunoSEQ multiplex PCR assay. The multiplex PCR relied on a mix of 60 forward primers for TCR Vbeta segments and 13 reverse primers for TCR Jbeta segments. TCRdb obtained this table from immuneACCESS and retained in-frame rearrangements with V and J assigned. These tables miss some clones; where compared with another copy, unresolved V genes account for less than half of the shortfall, and the remainder is unexplained. The sample profile shows some 110,000 clones; roughly 9.9% of them were found once. In total, the top ten clones hold over 2.5% of the sample. The sequencing input was PBMCs. These receptors originate from a man aged 25-45 years in good health and CMV-seronegative.

This sequence joins TRBV4-3 and TRBJ2-1; possibly TRBD1 for D (6 bases). With 0 bases removed from V and 2 bases from J, the gap between germline ends came to 8 bases. The CDR3 consists of 15 residues. CDR1 and CDR2 (germline): LGHNA, YSLEER. CDR3 bases: TGCGCCAGCAGCCAAGAACAGGGACCCTACAATGAGCAGTTCTTC. Its protein is CASSQEQGPYNEQFF.

V gene TRBV25-1 combines with J gene TRBJ2-7; TRBD1 agrees at 9 bases. The CDR3 totals 13 residues. Trimming at V came to 6 bases and at J to 2 bases, leaving 2 bases not matched to a gene. Germline V lookup: CDR1 MGHDK, CDR2 SYGVNS. CDR3 region: CASSRQGAYEQYF. The CDR3 DNA reads as TGTGCCAGCAGCCGACAGGGGGCCTACGAGCAGTACTTC.

CDR3 nucleotides: TGTGCCAGCAGCGAGATCCAAGAGACCCAGTACTTC. Amino acid sequence: CASSEIQETQYF. The J gene is TRBJ2-5, the V gene TRBV25-1; D remains unclear. Germline CDR1 and CDR2: MGHDK and SYGVNS. Trimming cost V 6 bases and J 1 base, with 6 bases left between them. The CDR3 has 12 amino acids.

This rearrangement joins TRBV9 to TRBJ2-7, with TRBD2 matching 11 bases. Germline V CDR1 and CDR2: SGDLS, YYNGEE. This CDR3 region has 17 residues. Losses at the gene ends were 0 bases for V and 0 bases for J; bases not matched to a gene: 5. The CDR3 is CASSVGLAGSPSYEQYF. CDR3 nucleotide sequence: TGTGCCAGCAGCGTAGGACTAGCGGGGTCCCCCTCCTACGAGCAGTACTTC.

Concerning this clone: At the DNA level, this CDR3 is encoded by other sequences in the same sample as well. The chain is built from TRBV5-1 and TRBJ2-3; 15 positions match TRBD2. J lost 3 bases, V lost 5 bases, and 10 bases had no gene match. Germline CDR1 SGHRS, CDR2 YFSETQ. The CDR3 sequence is 18 residues long. The CDR3 coding sequence is TGCGCCAGCAGTAGGGGACTAGCGGGGGGCGTAAGGACAGATACGCAGTATTTT. Translating gives CASSRGLAGGVRTDTQYF.

V is TRBV29-1 and J is TRBJ1-5, with 10 bases matching TRBD1. Germline trimming cut 4 bases from V and 3 bases from J; bases unmatched to any gene: 3. Germline CDR1 and CDR2: SQVTM and ANQGSEA. The CDR3 consists of 14 residues. This CDR3 is CSVAGTGDNQPQHF. The CDR3 DNA reads as TGCAGCGTTGCCGGGACAGGGGACAATCAGCCCCAGCATTTT.

The genes are TRBV7-2 and TRBJ2-1, with 7 bases lining up with TRBD1. V was pared by 5 bases and J by 9 bases, with 10 bases of the junction left unmatched. The V gene's germline CDR1 is SGHTA and CDR2 FQGNSA. The CDR3 is made up of 14 amino acids. Here the CDR3 DNA reads TGTGCCAGCAGCGACAGGGTCAGGTTTGGTGAGCAGTTCTTC. It yields the protein CASSDRVRFGEQFF.

This clone was seen only a few times. V and J are TRBV28 and TRBJ2-5, with 15 bases that match TRBD2. V lost 6 bases to trimming and J lost 11 bases; unmatched junction nucleotides: 7. Per the germline V gene, CDR1 is MDHEN and CDR2 is SYDVKM. This CDR3 has 14 residues. In nucleotides, the CDR3 is TGTGCCAGCAGAGGGACTAGCGGGAGGTGGGTGCAGTACTTC. Encoded protein: CASRGTSGRWVQYF.

J is TRBJ2-7 and V is TRBV10-2; 12 nucleotides align to TRBD2. The CDR3 sequence is 13 residues long. The germline CDR1 and CDR2 sequences are WSHSY and SAAADI. With V trimmed by 10 bases and J by 7 bases, 8 bases remained unmatched. The chain's CDR3 is CATGTSGSGEQYF. CDR3 sequence (DNA): TGCGCCACCGGGACTAGCGGGTCCGGGGAGCAGTACTTC.

This clone was detected only a few times. This rearrangement joins TRBV4-2 to TRBJ2-7, with TRBD2 identical over 7 bases. Losses at the gene ends were 1 base for V and 0 bases for J; bases not matched to a gene: 3. Germline V gene lookup returns CDR1 LGHNA and CDR2 YNFKEQ. This CDR3 is built from 15 residues. The CDR3 coding sequence is TGTGCCAGCAGCCAAGGAGGCGGGAGCTCCTACGAGCAGTACTTC. This codes for CASSQGGGSSYEQYF.

The chain employs TRBV5-8 and TRBJ2-1; 11 bases line up with TRBD2. The CDR3 length is 15 residues. The germline gives CDR1 SGHTS, CDR2 YDEGEE. The J segment lost 10 bases and the V segment lost 5 bases, leaving 11 bases of the junction unmatched. This CDR3 reads CASSWGLAALGEQFF. CDR3 bases: TGTGCCAGCAGTTGGGGACTAGCGGCCTTAGGAGAGCAGTTCTTC.

This clone has a handful of counts. In DNA form, the CDR3 reads TGTGCCAGCAGTGAGCCCCCCCTCCTCGAGCAGTACTTC. Translation gives CASSEPPLLEQYF. The chain uses TRBV5-6 and TRBJ2-7; D remains unclear. This CDR3 is built from 13 residues. Germline V gives CDR1 SGHDT, CDR2 YYEEEE. Trimming left V 5 bases short and J 6 bases short, with 15 bases between.

This clone was seen a few times. The CDR3 DNA is TGTGCTAGTGGTCCAACTAGGACTGAAGCTTTCTTT. This gives the protein CASGPTRTEAFF. This chain links TRBV12-5 with TRBJ1-1; D unclear. Trimming left V 5 bases short and J 5 bases short, with 9 bases between. The CDR3 sequence is 12 residues long. Germline CDR1 reads LGHNT; CDR2 reads FRNRAP. The full variable domain, in which reference TRBV12-5 and TRBJ1-1 provide the parts outside the CDR3, is DARVTQTPRHKVTEMGQEVTMRCQPILGHNTVFWYRQTMMQGLELLAYFRNRAPLDDSGMPKDRFSAEMPDATLATLKIQPSEPRDSAVYFCASGPTRTEAFFGQGTRLTVV.

The rearrangement uses TRBV4-1 and TRBJ2-5; TRBD1 agrees at 8 bases. V shed 2 bases and J 1 base; nucleotides not matched to a gene: 6. Germline values: CDR1 MGHRA, CDR2 YSYEKL. The CDR3 has 16 amino acids. The CDR3 DNA is TGCGCCAGCAGCCAAAGATGGCAGGGGGCCCAAGAGACCCAGTACTTC. This codes for CASSQRWQGAQETQYF.

The J gene is TRBJ1-6, the V gene TRBV30; a weak D match, TRBD1 (6 bases). Trimming took off 0 bases at V and 3 bases at J, with 12 bases between the two ends. The CDR3 spans 16 residues. CDR1 and CDR2 from the germline V gene are GTSNPN and SVGIG (reference sequence). CDR3 amino acids: CAWSVGRGNYNSPLHF. The DNA for the CDR3 is TGTGCCTGGAGTGTAGGCAGGGGAAACTATAATTCACCCCTCCACTTT. Combining the CDR3 with reference TRBV30 and TRBJ1-6 gives the whole variable domain SQTIHQWPATLVQPVGSPLSLECTVEGTSNPNLYWYRQAAGRGLQLLFYSVGIGQISSEVPQNLSASRPQDRQFILSSKKLLLSDSGFYLCAWSVGRGNYNSPLHFGNGTRLTVT.

J is TRBJ2-1 and V is TRBV10-3; the match to TRBD1 covers 9 bases. The CDR3 consists of 17 residues. Germline-derived CDR1 and CDR2 are ENHRY and SYGVKD. With V trimmed by 0 bases and J by 0 bases, 3 bases remained unmatched. The CDR3 sequence is CAISESRDRDSYNEQFF. CDR3 coding DNA: TGTGCCATCAGTGAGTCCCGGGACAGGGACTCCTACAATGAGCAGTTCTTC.

CDR3 sequence (DNA): TGTGCCATCAGTGAGTCGATGACAAAATCCTACTACGAGCAGTACTTC. This translates into CAISESMTKSYYEQYF. The genes are TRBV10-3 and TRBJ2-7, with D uncertain. Germline-derived CDR1 and CDR2 are ENHRY and SYGVKD. V was pared by 0 bases and J by 3 bases, with 15 bases between. This CDR3 has 16 amino acids.

This clone was observed a handful of times. The chain couples TRBV9 to TRBJ2-2; 10 bases align to TRBD1. V was clipped by 4 bases and J by 10 bases; unmatched bases: 13. Germline V CDR1 and CDR2: SGDLS, YYNGEE. This CDR3 region has 16 residues. CDR3 region: CASSPRQGASRVELFF. CDR3 bases: TGTGCCAGCAGCCCTCGACAGGGGGCGAGCCGAGTGGAGCTGTTTTTT.